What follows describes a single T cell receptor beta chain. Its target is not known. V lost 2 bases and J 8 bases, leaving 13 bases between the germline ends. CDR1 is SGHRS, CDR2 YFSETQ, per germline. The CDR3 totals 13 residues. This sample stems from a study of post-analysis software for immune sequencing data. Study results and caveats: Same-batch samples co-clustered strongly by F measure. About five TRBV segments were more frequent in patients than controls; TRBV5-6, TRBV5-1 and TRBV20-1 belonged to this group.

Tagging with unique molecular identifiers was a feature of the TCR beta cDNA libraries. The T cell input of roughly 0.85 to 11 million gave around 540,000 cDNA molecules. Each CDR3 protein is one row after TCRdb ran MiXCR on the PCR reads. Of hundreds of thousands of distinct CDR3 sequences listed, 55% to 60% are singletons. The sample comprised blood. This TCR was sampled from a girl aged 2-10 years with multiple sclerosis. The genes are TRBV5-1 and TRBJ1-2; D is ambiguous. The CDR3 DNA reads TGCGCCAGCAGCTTCTTTCCGAGCAGGGGCTACACCTTC. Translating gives CASSFFPSRGYTF. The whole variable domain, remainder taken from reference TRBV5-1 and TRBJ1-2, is KAGVTQTPRYLIKTRGQQVTLSCSPISGHRSVSWYQQTPGQGLQFLFEYFSETQRNKGNFPGRFSGRQFSNSRSEMNVSTLELGDSALYLCASSFFPSRGYTFGSGTRLTVV.